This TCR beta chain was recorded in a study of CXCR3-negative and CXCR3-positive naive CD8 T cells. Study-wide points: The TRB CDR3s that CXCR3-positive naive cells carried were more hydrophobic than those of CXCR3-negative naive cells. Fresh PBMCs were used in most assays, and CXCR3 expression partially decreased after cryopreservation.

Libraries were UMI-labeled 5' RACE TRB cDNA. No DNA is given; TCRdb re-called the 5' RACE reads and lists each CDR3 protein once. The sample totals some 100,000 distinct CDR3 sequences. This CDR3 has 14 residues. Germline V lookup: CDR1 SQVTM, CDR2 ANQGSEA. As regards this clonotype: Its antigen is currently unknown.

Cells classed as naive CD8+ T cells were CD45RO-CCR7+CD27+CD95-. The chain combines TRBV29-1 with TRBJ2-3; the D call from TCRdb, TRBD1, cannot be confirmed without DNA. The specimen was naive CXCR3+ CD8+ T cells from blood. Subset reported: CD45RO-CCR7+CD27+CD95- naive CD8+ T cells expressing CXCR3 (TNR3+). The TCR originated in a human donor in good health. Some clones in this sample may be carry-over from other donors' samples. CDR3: CSAPLGVRTDTQYF.